What follows are 17 T cell receptor beta chains derived from one specimen sequenced in a study of control samples from healthy donors and cancer patients. Sequencing was performed with immunoSEQ multiplex PCR; in TCRdb, only in-frame clones are kept and a portion is missing. The table lists 130,000 to 150,000 clones, approximately 88% of them singletons. Sequencing input: blood. Every receptor here comes from a man between 25 and 39 years old in good health.

This rearrangement joins TRBV24-1 to TRBJ1-2; D may be TRBD1 (5 bases). This CDR3 comprises 13 residues. V lost 2 bases to trimming and J lost 7 bases, with 10 bases between them. Germline V lookup: CDR1 KGHDR, CDR2 SFDVKD. The CDR3 loop is CATSDSPGIGYTF. CDR3 DNA: TGTGCCACCAGTGATTCCCCAGGGATTGGCTACACCTTC.

V and J are TRBV7-2 and TRBJ1-5; tentatively, D is TRBD1 (5 bases). The V gene lost 3 bases and the J gene lost 2 bases, with 11 bases spanning the gap. Germline V gene lookup returns CDR1 SGHTA and CDR2 FQGNSA. The CDR3 has 15 amino acids. The CDR3 DNA reads as TGTGCCAGCAGCTTTTTCGGGACTGGCAATCAGCCCCAGCATTTT. Translating it yields CASSFFGTGNQPQHF.

The genes are TRBV10-1 and TRBJ1-1; no clear D gene. Germline assignment: CDR1 WNHNN and CDR2 SYGVQD (reference sequence). The CDR3 extends over 10 amino acids. V was shortened by 10 bases and J by 6 bases, with 9 bases between the two germline ends. DNA for the CDR3: TGCGCCACCCAAAGGTCTGAAGCTTTCTTT. It specifies CATQRSEAFF.

The rearrangement joins TRBV18 to TRBJ2-2, with unresolved D. Trimming shortened V by 2 bases and J by 1 base, and 5 bases separated the two germline ends. The germline gives CDR1 KGHSH, CDR2 LQKENI. This CDR3 has 14 amino acids. CDR3 bases: TGTGCCAGCTCACCATCCAGGAACACCGGGGAGCTGTTTTTT. Its protein is CASSPSRNTGELFF.

A remark on this clone: This sample also contains other DNA sequences that code for the same CDR3. This chain joins TRBV11-2 and TRBJ1-6; tentatively, D is TRBD1 (5 bases). Germline V gene lookup returns CDR1 SGHAT and CDR2 FQNNGV. V was pared by 5 bases and J by 7 bases, with 9 bases between. The CDR3 is 13 amino acids. This CDR3 is CASSPDSNSPLHF. In DNA, the CDR3 is TGTGCCAGCAGCCCCGACAGCAATTCACCCCTCCACTTT.

For the CDR3, the DNA is TGTGCCAGCAGTGACCAGGGACTCACAGATACGCAGTATTTT. This codes for CASSDQGLTDTQYF. The V and J genes are TRBV6-4 and TRBJ2-3, with D possibly matching TRBD2 (6 bases). V lost 2 bases and J lost 2, with 8 bases in between. Germline V CDR1 and CDR2: MRHNA, SNTAGT. The CDR3 loop spans 14 amino acids.

The J gene is TRBJ2-7, the V gene TRBV6-5; 10 nucleotides line up with TRBD2. The CDR3 totals 15 residues. V dropped 6 bases and J dropped 3; count of bases not matched to a gene: 8. Per the germline V gene, CDR1 is MNHEY and CDR2 is SVGAGI. The CDR3 DNA is TGTGCCAGCAGGTCCTCTAGCGGGGGATACTACGAGCAGTACTTC. Translation: CASRSSSGGYYEQYF.

The genes are TRBV9 and TRBJ2-1, with D perhaps TRBD2 (6 bases). The CDR3 extends over 17 amino acids. CDR1 and CDR2 from the germline V gene are SGDLS and YYNGEE. The V end lost 0 bases, the J end lost 6 bases, and 19 bases lay between the germline ends. This chain's CDR3 is CASSVAPTSGSRNEQFF. For the CDR3, the DNA is TGTGCCAGCAGCGTAGCCCCGACTAGTGGATCGCGCAATGAGCAGTTCTTC.

The CDR3 sequence: CASSLAEGGTDTQYF. In nucleotides, the CDR3 is TGTGCCAGCAGTTTAGCGGAGGGAGGCACAGATACGCAGTATTTT. The chain is built from TRBV27 and TRBJ2-3, with a tentative D call TRBD2 (6 bases). CDR3 length: 15 amino acids. V lost 2 bases and J 1 base, leaving 10 bases between the germline ends. Germline CDR1 MNHEY, CDR2 SMNVEV (reference sequence).

In its sample, this clone was seen many times. The rearrangement uses TRBV19 and TRBJ2-1; D is possibly TRBD2 (6 bases). Germline V gene sequence: CDR1 LNHDA, CDR2 SQIVND (reference sequence). V was trimmed by 5 bases and J by 0 bases, leaving 23 bases between them. The CDR3 covers 19 residues. CDR3 sequence: CASSVRAGPVASSYNEQFF. The CDR3 coding sequence is TGTGCCAGTAGTGTAAGGGCGGGGCCGGTAGCGAGCTCCTACAATGAGCAGTTCTTC.

The genes are TRBV4-1 and TRBJ2-7; 7 nucleotides line up with TRBD2. J was trimmed by 1 base and V by 4 bases; bases with no gene match: 7. Germline V gene data show CDR1 as MGHRA and CDR2 as YSYEKL. CDR3 length: 15 amino acids. The CDR3 DNA reads as TGCGCCAGCAGCCGGGACTATCAAACTTCCTACGAGCAGTACTTC. It codes for CASSRDYQTSYEQYF.

On this clone: This same CDR3 is encoded by further DNA sequences in the sample. V is TRBV29-1 and J is TRBJ2-7; 14 bases align to TRBD2. Germline CDR1 SQVTM, CDR2 ANQGSEA. The V gene end was trimmed by 4 bases and the J gene end by 4 bases; junction bases not matched to a gene: 3. The CDR3 spans 14 residues. The CDR3 protein is CSVGGLAGEYEQYF. Here the CDR3 DNA reads TGCAGCGTTGGGGGACTAGCGGGAGAATACGAGCAGTACTTC.

The rearrangement uses TRBV6-2 or TRBV6-3 and TRBJ2-7; TRBD2 aligns across 10 bases. V lost 2 bases, J lost 3 bases, and 7 bases stayed unmatched. The CDR3 consists of 16 residues. Germline CDR1 MNHEY, CDR2 SVGEGT. The CDR3 sequence is CASSYPIAGGNYEQYF. As DNA, the CDR3 is TGTGCCAGCAGTTACCCTATAGCGGGAGGCAACTACGAGCAGTACTTC.

V usage is TRBV4-2 and J usage is TRBJ2-7; D is uncertain. V dropped 0 bases and J dropped 1 base, with 4 bases sitting between them. CDR1 is LGHNA and CDR2 is YNFKEQ in the germline V gene. The CDR3 runs 13 residues. The chain's CDR3 is CASSQEGSYEQYF. CDR3 nucleotides: TGTGCCAGCAGCCAAGAGGGGTCCTACGAGCAGTACTTC.

This chain uses TRBV7-3 with TRBJ1-6; D is ambiguous. The CDR3 has 15 amino acids. Germline loops: CDR1 SGHTA, CDR2 FQGTGA. Trimming removed 5 bases from V and 7 bases from J, with 15 bases in between. The CDR3 bases are TGTGCCAGCAGCGCCGTCCGAGGAGCAAATTCACCCCTCCACTTT. It encodes CASSAVRGANSPLHF.

This clone has a single count. The V gene is TRBV5-1, the J gene TRBJ2-3, with TRBD2 identical over 10 bases. Germline V gene lookup returns CDR1 SGHRS and CDR2 YFSETQ. The CDR3 loop spans 15 amino acids. The V segment lost 0 bases and the J segment 7 bases; nucleotides outside the gene matches: 5. In nucleotides, the CDR3 is TGCGCCAGCAGCTTGGTATCTAGCGGGGGTAATACGCAGTATTTT. It specifies CASSLVSSGGNTQYF.

V is TRBV6-5 and J is TRBJ2-7, with D possibly being TRBD1 (6 bases). Germline-derived CDR1 and CDR2 are MNHEY and SVGAGI. Deletions cut 4 bases from V and 3 bases from J, with 10 bases between. The length of the CDR3 is 13 residues. The CDR3 DNA reads TGTGCCAGCAGTTCTCAGGGGATCTACGAGCAGTACTTC. It yields the protein CASSSQGIYEQYF.